The clone carrying this T cell receptor (beta chain) has ten or more counts. The germline V and J ends were trimmed by 2 bases and 15 bases, with 20 bases remaining between them. This CDR3 is built from 14 residues. Per the germline V gene, CDR1 is MNHEY and CDR2 is SMNVEV (reference sequence). Via MiXCR, TCRdb re-called the 5' RACE reads, giving one row per CDR3 protein. In the table there are about 97,000 distinct CDR3 sequences, about an eighth of which are singletons. The source of the sample is a study of early T cells in non-severe SARS-CoV-2 infection. Looking at the study overall: Chains from this unsorted whole-blood bulk RNA could not be paired.

The TCR sequence derives from an adult who was a healthcare worker with PCR-confirmed SARS-CoV-2 infection or an uninfected control (not recorded which). The V gene is TRBV27, the J gene TRBJ2-1; TRBD2 is a possible D gene (7 bases). The specimen sequenced was whole blood. CDR3: CASSLEGGLSPPFF. The CDR3 DNA follows: TGTGCCAGCAGTTTAGAGGGGGGGCTTAGTCCCCCGTTCTTC.